These 19 T cell receptor beta chains were all obtained from the same sample, sequenced in a study of vaccination effects on CD4 cells after COVID-19. These receptors are not linked to any known antigen. Expansion with viral peptide pools was applied to antigen-specific CD4+ T cells by the ViraFEST assay prior to sequencing. CD4+ T cell isolation took place after 10 days of culture. The vaccine recipients had no prior SARS-CoV-2 infection, with negative nucleocapsid antibodies. Using immunoSEQ multiplex PCR, the repertoire was profiled, and TCRdb retains in-frame clones only, with some absent. The repertoire holds more than 20,000 clones, with roughly 70% as singletons. Specimen: CD4+ T cells from PBMCs cultured with HCoV-NL63 spike peptides, collected before COVID-19 vaccination. Source of these receptors: a human donor who received a COVID-19 vaccine.

This sequence joins TRBV4-1 and TRBJ1-1, with D unclear. Germline V lookup: CDR1 MGHRA, CDR2 YSYEKL. Trimming removed 3 bases at V and 3 bases at J, with 8 bases between. The CDR3 is 13 amino acids. The CDR3 loop reads CASSQVVDTEAFF. The CDR3 nucleotides are TGCGCCAGCAGCCAGGTAGTCGACACTGAAGCTTTCTTT.

V and J are TRBV9 and TRBJ1-1; D ambiguous. The germline CDR1 and CDR2 sequences are SGDLS and YYNGEE. The CDR3 extends over 14 amino acids. Trimming pared 7 bases from V and 4 bases from J, leaving 17 bases between. This CDR3 reads CASSAIGSGTEAFF. The CDR3 DNA reads as TGTGCCAGCTCAGCCATAGGGAGCGGCACTGAAGCTTTCTTT.

The rearrangement uses TRBV5-8 and TRBJ1-5; 9 nucleotides match TRBD1. Germline CDR1 reads SGHTS; CDR2 reads YDEGEE. The CDR3 is 17 amino acids. Trimming took 4 bases from V and 2 from J; bases not matched to a gene: 10. CDR3 sequence: CASSRRTGAGGNQPQHF. The CDR3 nucleotides read TGTGCCAGCAGCAGGCGGACAGGGGCGGGAGGCAATCAGCCCCAGCATTTT.

The chain recombines TRBV6-5 with TRBJ2-1, with TRBD2 matching over 15 bases. The V and J ends lost 6 bases and 8 bases, in that order; junction bases with no gene match: 5. Per the germline V gene, CDR1 is MNHEY and CDR2 is SVGAGI. The CDR3 runs 15 residues. CDR3 sequence (DNA): TGTGCCAGCAGCCGGACTAGCGGGGGGGCCTATGAGCAGTTCTTC. It yields the protein CASSRTSGGAYEQFF.

This clone has only one observation. The rearrangement links TRBV14 to TRBJ1-1; D gene ambiguous. Trimming took 2 bases from V and 1 from J, leaving 8 bases between them. The germline gives CDR1 SGHDN, CDR2 FVKESK. This CDR3 is built from 14 residues. The chain's CDR3 is CASSQSLGNTEAFF. The CDR3 DNA reads TGTGCCAGCAGCCAAAGTCTGGGGAACACTGAAGCTTTCTTT.

The chain employs TRBV14 and TRBJ2-1; D might be TRBD2 (7 bases). Trimming took 2 bases from V and 5 from J, leaving 16 bases between them. CDR3 size: 16 residues. Germline loops: CDR1 SGHDN, CDR2 FVKESK. CDR3 in DNA: TGTGCCAGCAGCCAACTTGGGAGGGGGTTCGACAATGAGCAGTTCTTC. It is translated as CASSQLGRGFDNEQFF.

The CDR3 region is CASSQGILAETQYF. The CDR3 DNA sequence: TGTGCCAGCAGCCAAGGAATTCTAGCGGAGACCCAGTACTTC. This chain uses TRBV3-1 (or the pseudogene TRBV3-2) with TRBJ2-5; TRBD2 is a possible D gene (6 bases). Germline V gives CDR1 LGHDT, CDR2 YNNKEL (reference sequence). There are 14 residues in the CDR3. With 1 base removed from V and 5 bases from J, the gap between germline ends came to 11 bases.

The rearrangement joins TRBV30 to TRBJ2-3; D is uncertain. Germline CDR1 reads GTSNPN; CDR2 reads SVGIG (reference sequence). The CDR3 totals 16 residues. V lost 0 bases and J lost 0, with 13 bases in between. For the CDR3, the DNA is TGTGCCTGGAGTGTACCCCAGCGAATTAGCACAGATACGCAGTATTTT. This translates into CAWSVPQRISTDTQYF.

The chain couples TRBV10-3 to TRBJ2-1; D unclear. Trimming took 4 bases from V and 2 from J, leaving 12 bases between them. The CDR3 extends over 15 amino acids. Looked up from germline, CDR1 is ENHRY and CDR2 is SYGVKD. The CDR3 region has the DNA TGTGCCATCAGTGGGCAGCTTGGGACCTACAATGAGCAGTTCTTC. Encoded protein: CAISGQLGTYNEQFF.

The CDR3 spells CASSIDRSAGLGYTF. Written as DNA, the CDR3 is TGTGCCAGTAGTATAGATCGATCGGCAGGGCTTGGCTACACCTTC. The rearrangement uses TRBV19 and TRBJ1-2; TRBD1 might be the D (5 bases). Between the trimmed V and J ends, which lost 0 bases and 7 bases, there was a span of 15 bases. The CDR3 has 15 amino acids. Germline V gene sequence: CDR1 LNHDA, CDR2 SQIVND (reference sequence).

The chain has TRBV5-1 and TRBJ2-7; 11 bases line up with TRBD2. The CDR3 runs 14 residues. Germline CDR1 reads SGHRS; CDR2 reads YFSETQ. The junction had 0 bases not matched to a gene; V was cut back by 3 bases and J by 1 base. The CDR3 protein is CASSWTSGSYEQYF. Written as DNA, the CDR3 is TGCGCCAGCAGCTGGACTAGCGGGTCCTACGAGCAGTACTTC.

This chain connects TRBV6-5 to TRBJ2-5; TRBD2 matches 7 bases. J was trimmed by 2 bases and V by 8 bases; bases with no gene match: 8. This CDR3 has 14 residues. Germline-derived CDR1 and CDR2 are MNHEY and SVGAGI. The DNA for the CDR3 is TGTGCCAGCTCCGAAGGGACTATTCAAGAGACCCAGTACTTC. This encodes CASSEGTIQETQYF.

The chain has TRBV5-4 and TRBJ1-1, with 9 bases matching TRBD1. V trimming: 4 bases; J trimming: 4 bases; junction bases outside the gene matches: 20. The CDR3 sequence is 19 residues long. Germline V lookup: CDR1 SGHNT, CDR2 YYREEE (reference sequence). The CDR3 nucleotides are TGTGCCAGCAGCCCCGTACCGGGACAGGGTGGCTTGTTTCGCACTGAAGCTTTCTTT. Residues: CASSPVPGQGGLFRTEAFF.

The rearrangement links TRBV2 to TRBJ2-7; TRBD1 is a possible D gene (7 bases). The CDR3 consists of 15 residues. From germline, CDR1 is SNHLY and CDR2 FYNNEI. Trimming cost V 1 base and J 4 bases, with 14 bases left between them. CDR3 region: CASSEGQGGNYEQYF. CDR3 DNA: TGTGCCAGCAGTGAAGGGCAGGGGGGAAATTACGAGCAGTACTTC.

CDR3 coding DNA: TGTGCCAGCAGTGAGCCCAACAGGGGAACGGGCTACACCTTC. This gives the protein CASSEPNRGTGYTF. The V call is TRBV25-1, the J call TRBJ1-2; 7 nucleotides align to TRBD1. Germline V CDR1 and CDR2: MGHDK, SYGVNS. Trimming cost V 3 bases and J 8 bases; bases outside gene matches: 9. The CDR3 contains 14 residues.

This chain links TRBV19 with TRBJ2-1, with 9 nucleotides matching TRBD1. J gave up 8 bases and V 6 bases, and 17 bases lay outside the gene matches. Looked up from germline, CDR1 is LNHDA and CDR2 is SQIVND (reference sequence). The CDR3 extends over 17 amino acids. The CDR3 loop is CASRQQGAGEYLHEQFF. The CDR3 DNA reads as TGTGCCAGTAGGCAACAGGGGGCCGGAGAATACCTCCATGAGCAGTTCTTC.

This sequence joins TRBV6-4 and TRBJ2-2, with a possible D match to TRBD1 (5 bases). Trimming removed 4 bases at V and 5 bases at J, with 8 bases between. Germline values: CDR1 MRHNA, CDR2 SNTAGT. CDR3 length: 13 amino acids. As DNA, the CDR3 is TGTGCCAGCAGTGCTTCAGGGACCGGGGAGCTGTTTTTT. Protein: CASSASGTGELFF.

The gene calls are TRBV10-1 and TRBJ2-1; no reliable D call. The V and J ends lost 1 base and 8 bases respectively, with 12 bases between them. The CDR3 has 14 residues. Looked up from germline, CDR1 is WNHNN and CDR2 is SYGVQD (reference sequence). This chain's CDR3 is CASSEWSSADEQFF. The CDR3 DNA sequence: TGCGCCAGCAGTGAGTGGTCGAGCGCGGATGAGCAGTTCTTC.

This chain links TRBV20-1 with TRBJ2-7; D might be TRBD2 (5 bases). In germline, CDR1 is DFQATT, CDR2 SNEGSKA (reference sequence). This CDR3 contains 14 residues. Between the trimmed V and J ends, which lost 3 bases and 1 base, there was a span of 13 bases. In nucleotides, the CDR3 is TGCAGTGCTAGTTTAACTAGTTCTTCCTACGAGCAGTACTTC. This translates into CSASLTSSSYEQYF.